This is a list of T cell receptor beta chains from one sample in a study of cytomegalovirus exposure and HLA in healthy donors. Measured with immunoSEQ multiplex PCR; TCRdb has only the in-frame clones, and not every one. This table holds some 98,000 clones, 80% to 90% found once. The sample consisted of PBMCs. The receptor set was obtained from a man aged 40-49 years in good health and CMV-seronegative. The CDR3 runs from the conserved cysteine through the conserved F or W. Fields, in order: J gene, D gene, V gene, clone size, CDR3 protein, CDR3 DNA. D genes are given only for firm matches. The size of a clone is reported for some rows only, either as once, few or many, or as a class for expanded clones.

j_call: TRBJ1-3; d_call: -; v_call: TRBV6-1; clone_size: few; cdr3_aa: CASSDSGHRSGNTIYF; cdr3_nt: TGTGCCAGCAGTGATTCGGGACATCGCTCTGGAAACACCATATATTTT
j_call: TRBJ2-3; d_call: -; v_call: TRBV27; clone_size: -; cdr3_aa: CASSLSEGDTQYF; cdr3_nt: TGTGCCAGCAGTTTATCGGAGGGAGATACGCAGTATTTT
j_call: TRBJ2-7; d_call: -; v_call: TRBV6-6; clone_size: -; cdr3_aa: CASSYGQPYEQYF; cdr3_nt: TGTGCCAGCAGTTATGGGCAGCCCTACGAGCAGTACTTC
j_call: TRBJ1-5; d_call: TRBD1; v_call: TRBV7-2; clone_size: -; cdr3_aa: CASSLVGQLNQPQHF; cdr3_nt: TGTGCCAGCAGCTTAGTGGGACAGCTCAATCAGCCCCAGCATTTT
j_call: TRBJ2-1; d_call: -; v_call: TRBV19; clone_size: -; cdr3_aa: CASSIGSGNEQFF; cdr3_nt: TGTGCCAGTAGTATAGGATCCGGGAATGAGCAGTTCTTC
j_call: TRBJ2-5; d_call: -; v_call: TRBV5-4; clone_size: few; cdr3_aa: CASSKAESGRQETQYF; cdr3_nt: TGTGCCAGCAGCAAAGCTGAGTCAGGGCGACAAGAGACCCAGTACTTC
j_call: TRBJ2-2; d_call: TRBD1; v_call: TRBV19; clone_size: once; cdr3_aa: CATKGTVDTGELFF; cdr3_nt: TGTGCCACCAAGGGGACAGTAGACACCGGGGAGCTGTTTTTT
j_call: TRBJ1-1; d_call: TRBD1; v_call: TRBV6-1; clone_size: -; cdr3_aa: CASNLQGRNAFF; cdr3_nt: TGTGCCAGCAACCTACAGGGGAGGAACGCTTTCTTT
j_call: TRBJ2-3; d_call: TRBD1; v_call: TRBV5-1; clone_size: -; cdr3_aa: CASSLSGTGTPGDTQYF; cdr3_nt: TGCGCCAGCAGCTTGTCCGGGACAGGGACTCCCGGAGATACGCAGTATTTT
j_call: TRBJ2-7; d_call: TRBD1; v_call: TRBV5-6; clone_size: -; cdr3_aa: CASSLRTGGIGSWDEQYF; cdr3_nt: TGTGCCAGCAGCTTAAGGACAGGGGGCATCGGCTCTTGGGACGAGCAGTACTTC
j_call: TRBJ2-5; d_call: -; v_call: TRBV5-4; clone_size: -; cdr3_aa: CASSWGTVRFEEGKETQYF; cdr3_nt: TGTGCCAGCAGCTGGGGGACGGTCAGGTTTGAGGAGGGGAAAGAGACCCAGTACTTC
j_call: TRBJ2-7; d_call: TRBD1; v_call: TRBV9; clone_size: -; cdr3_aa: CASSDGQGTYEQYF; cdr3_nt: TGTGCCAGCAGCGACGGACAGGGTACCTACGAGCAGTACTTC
j_call: TRBJ1-3; d_call: -; v_call: TRBV4-2; clone_size: -; cdr3_aa: CASSQLGVANTIYF; cdr3_nt: TGTGCCAGCAGCCAATTAGGGGTTGCAAACACCATATATTTT
j_call: TRBJ2-3; d_call: TRBD1; v_call: TRBV5-5; clone_size: -; cdr3_aa: CASRKLYRDRVMADTQYF; cdr3_nt: TGTGCCAGCAGGAAGTTATACCGGGACAGGGTTATGGCAGATACGCAGTATTTT
j_call: TRBJ1-1; d_call: -; v_call: TRBV7-9; clone_size: -; cdr3_aa: CASSSRWQVWNTEAFF; cdr3_nt: TGTGCCAGCAGCTCGAGGTGGCAAGTGTGGAACACTGAAGCTTTCTTT
j_call: TRBJ1-5; d_call: -; v_call: TRBV5-6; clone_size: -; cdr3_aa: CASSTVNSNQPQHF; cdr3_nt: TGTGCCAGCAGCACAGTAAATAGCAATCAGCCCCAGCATTTT
j_call: TRBJ2-2; d_call: -; v_call: TRBV13; clone_size: once; cdr3_aa: CASSLEENTGELFF; cdr3_nt: TGTGCCAGCAGCTTAGAGGAGAACACCGGGGAGCTGTTTTTT
j_call: TRBJ1-6; d_call: -; v_call: TRBV2; clone_size: -; cdr3_aa: CASSGEEEGLHF; cdr3_nt: TGTGCCAGCAGTGGCGAGGAAGAAGGCCTCCACTTT
j_call: TRBJ2-2; d_call: TRBD2; v_call: TRBV6-4; clone_size: -; cdr3_aa: CASSLGLAGTGELFF; cdr3_nt: TGTGCCAGCAGCCTCGGACTAGCGGGCACCGGGGAGCTGTTTTTT
j_call: TRBJ2-7; d_call: -; v_call: TRBV7-2; clone_size: -; cdr3_aa: CASSSGSSRDEQYF; cdr3_nt: TGTGCCAGCAGCTCCGGGTCCTCCCGGGACGAGCAGTACTTC
j_call: TRBJ1-2; d_call: -; v_call: TRBV4-1; clone_size: -; cdr3_aa: CASSQRPGDGYTF; cdr3_nt: TGCGCCAGCAGCCAGCGGCCAGGGGATGGCTACACCTTC
j_call: TRBJ1-1; d_call: -; v_call: TRBV14; clone_size: few; cdr3_aa: CASSIRSGGTEAFF; cdr3_nt: TGTGCCAGCAGCATACGGAGTGGTGGCACTGAAGCTTTCTTT
j_call: TRBJ2-2; d_call: -; v_call: TRBV18; clone_size: -; cdr3_aa: CASSPDGLNTGELFF; cdr3_nt: TGTGCCAGCTCACCAGACGGGTTGAACACCGGGGAGCTGTTTTTT
j_call: TRBJ2-5; d_call: -; v_call: TRBV7-9; clone_size: -; cdr3_aa: CASSLQETQYF; cdr3_nt: TGTGCCAGCAGCCTCCAAGAGACCCAGTACTTC
j_call: TRBJ1-4; d_call: -; v_call: TRBV4-1; clone_size: -; cdr3_aa: CASSQAYYNEKLFF; cdr3_nt: TGCGCCAGCAGCCAAGCTTACTATAATGAAAAACTGTTTTTT